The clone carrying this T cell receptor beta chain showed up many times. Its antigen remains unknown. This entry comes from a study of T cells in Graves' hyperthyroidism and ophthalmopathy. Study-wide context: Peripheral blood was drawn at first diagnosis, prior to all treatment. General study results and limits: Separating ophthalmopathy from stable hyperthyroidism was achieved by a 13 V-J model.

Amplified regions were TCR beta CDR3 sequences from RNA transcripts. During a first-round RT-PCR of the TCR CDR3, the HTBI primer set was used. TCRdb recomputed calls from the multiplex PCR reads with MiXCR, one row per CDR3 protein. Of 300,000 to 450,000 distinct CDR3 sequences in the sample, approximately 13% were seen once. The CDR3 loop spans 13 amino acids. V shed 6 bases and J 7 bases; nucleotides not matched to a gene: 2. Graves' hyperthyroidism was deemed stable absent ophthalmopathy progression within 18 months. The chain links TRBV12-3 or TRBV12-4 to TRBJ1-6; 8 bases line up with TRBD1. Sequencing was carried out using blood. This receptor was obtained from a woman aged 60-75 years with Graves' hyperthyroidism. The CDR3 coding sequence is TGTGCCAGCAGCCGACAGGGGAATTCACCCCTCCACTTT. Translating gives CASSRQGNSPLHF.